The TCR beta chain described here comes from a study of T cells in Graves' hyperthyroidism and ophthalmopathy. For the diagnoses, clinical symptoms, serum thyroxine and TRAb, thyroid ultrasound and orbital computed tomography were used. V lost 6 bases to trimming and J lost 0 bases, with 15 bases between them. Germline loops: CDR1 MNHNS, CDR2 SASEGT. This CDR3 is 16 amino acids long. TCR beta CDR3 regions were amplified from RNA transcripts. An initial round of RT-PCR targeting the TCR CDR3 relied on the HTBI primer set. TCRdb reprocessed the multiplex PCR reads with MiXCR, giving one entry per CDR3 protein. The table has around 600,000 distinct CDR3 sequences, approximately 14% seen once. Study-level findings and limits: Most expanded thyroid clonotypes above 0.001 recurred in blood. The model's output predicted ophthalmopathy at a median of roughly 6 months prior to onset.

Remarks on this clonotype: As yet, its antigen is unknown.

This receptor was taken from a woman aged 45-60 years with Graves' ophthalmopathy. The chain recombines TRBV6-1 with TRBJ1-3, with D unresolved. Source material: blood. CDR3 loop: CASSQQLTISGNTIYF. DNA for the CDR3: TGTGCCAGCAGCCAACAGTTAACCATCTCTGGAAACACCATATATTTT.